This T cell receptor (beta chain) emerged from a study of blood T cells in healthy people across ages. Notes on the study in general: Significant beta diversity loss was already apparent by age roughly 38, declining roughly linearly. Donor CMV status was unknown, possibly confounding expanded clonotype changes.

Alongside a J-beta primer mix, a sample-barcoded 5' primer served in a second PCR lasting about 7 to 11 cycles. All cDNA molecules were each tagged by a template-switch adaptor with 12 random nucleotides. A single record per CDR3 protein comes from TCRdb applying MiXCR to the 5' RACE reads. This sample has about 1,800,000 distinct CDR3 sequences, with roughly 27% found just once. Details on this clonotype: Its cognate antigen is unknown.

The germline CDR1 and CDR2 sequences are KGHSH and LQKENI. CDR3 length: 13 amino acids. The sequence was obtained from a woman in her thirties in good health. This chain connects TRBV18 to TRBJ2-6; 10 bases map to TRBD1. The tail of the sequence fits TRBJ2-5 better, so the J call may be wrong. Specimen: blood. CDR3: CASSLETGGTQYF. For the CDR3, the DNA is TGTGCCAGCTCACTTGAGACAGGGGGCACCCAGTACTTC.